The T cell receptor beta chain under discussion was sequenced for a study of cytomegalovirus exposure and HLA in healthy donors (dated by TCRdb to 2016 to 2017). For the study in its entirety: In an earlier analysis of approximately 500 of the donors, 276 Gb of sequence data and just under 120 million unique TCR beta sequences from roughly 180 million T cells were reported. An early release that covered 500 to 800 HLA-typed donors contained about 290 gigabases of sequencing data and tens of millions of unique TCR sequences. Of the roughly 410 genotyped donors, approximately 81% were placed in the genetic ancestry cluster associated with self-reported Caucasian donors. The study was designed to test whether signatures of past pathogen exposure could be identified by cataloging public T cell receptors. The study used immunosequencing to profile the T cell repertoires of several hundred subjects and linked those repertoires to cytomegalovirus serostatus. A separate validation cohort of roughly 130 different subjects was used in addition to the approximately 610-subject first cohort. High-throughput TCR immunosequencing, statistical association of individual TCRs with disease status, and machine learning were combined to predict cytomegalovirus infection status. A later analysis re-analyzed previously published TCR beta repertoires from several hundred donors and added high-resolution HLA genotyping to study TCR occurrence patterns. Rather than using new phenotypic data, the later analysis identified candidate immune exposures from TCR beta sequences and from how often those sequences occurred across donors. To decide whether each TCR beta V gene segment behaved as functional or pseudogenic, an earlier analysis of some 600 of the donors relied on high-throughput TCR beta sequencing. Alongside the repertoire data, information on donor age, sex, ethnicity and CMV serostatus was compiled. In a later genetic analysis, genome-wide SNP genotypes for about 55% of the roughly 700 donors were used, and that subset was treated as a discovery cohort. All discovery cohort repertoires had been generated on a single sequencing platform. Both class I and class II loci were covered by HLA typing, at four-digit resolution. Typing coverage varied by locus: about 620-630 donors for A, B, C, DRB1 and DQB1; some 520 for DQA1; more than 600 for DPA1; 450 to 480 for DPB1. Five DR-DQ haplotypes were handled as single units for association and clustering, since linkage in the cohort was strong. On average, roughly 250,000 unique TCR beta nucleotide sequences were sequenced per donor among a few hundred genotyped donors of the cohort, with 15% to 20% of those sequences being non-productive. Broad study findings and their caveats: The study gave a list of 150 to 200 TCR beta chains associated with cytomegalovirus. CMV serostatus was the only immune exposure information available for the cohort. Most TCR sequences were seen in very few donors, while some public TCRs were found in many individuals. The 87-base-pair reads could not distinguish some IMGT-functional V segments, including TRBV6-2 and TRBV6-3, so those segments were excluded. A later analysis found that TCR association rates varied across HLA loci, with DRB1 alleles showing the most associated TCRs and HLA-C alleles the fewest. In an earlier analysis of some 550 of the donors, most TCR beta V segments were observed in productive rearrangements about 87% or about 30% of the time, broadly matching IMGT annotations. A further reported finding was that TCR beta sequences accurately predicted the HLA-A and HLA-B alleles for most subjects in the first cohort. Because HLA typing was unavailable for some donors at each locus, only the typed subset was used in association tests. A later analysis found that most CMV-associated TCR beta chains appeared HLA-restricted, with HLA associations seemingly driven largely by CMV exposure. In vitro tests confirmed that a few of the cytomegalovirus-associated TCR beta chains recognize cytomegalovirus antigens. The cohort was sequenced for TCR beta chains only, and without alpha or paired-chain data the features that could be detected were limited. When HLA alleles, especially DR and DQ, strongly co-occurred, TCR associations were difficult to assign to individual alleles. A cluster of highly shared sequence variants was judged likely to represent a technical artifact of the sequencing pipeline. According to the authors, the approach could potentially be generalized to other disease states and immunological phenotypes. A later genetic analysis associated a missense DCLRE1C variant with V-gene and J-gene trimming of TCR beta chains, and an independent cohort replicated the association. Several of the top co-occurrence clusters appeared to be linked to parvovirus B19, influenza, CMV and Epstein-Barr virus, according to a later analysis. In a later analysis, more than 15,000 TCR beta sequences were associated with specific HLA alleles at a false discovery rate of 0.05. Compared with the approximately 710-donor mean, donors in an Asian-associated ancestry cluster had fewer N-insertions in productive TCRs, according to a later genetic analysis. The classifier was reported to diagnose cytomegalovirus status with high specificity and sensitivity in both the original and validation cohorts. Roughly uniform sequencing depth across donors was assumed in presence/absence analyses, although this assumption may not hold. Because counts were too low, approximately 18 rarely observed V segments, including chromosome 9 orphons, were excluded from the earlier analysis of fewer than 650 of the donors. Compared with equally common non-associated chains, HLA-associated TCR beta chains in a later analysis were more clonally expanded and had lower generation probabilities. Linkage disequilibrium might explain the correlated functional status among segregating V segments, but an unknown experimental factor could not be excluded.

Notes on this clone: Its antigen remains undetermined. The sample holds no much larger clone one base away, and base qualities are not on file.

Taken from the germline V gene, the CDR1 and CDR2 loops are MNHEY and SVGAGI. Reading from cysteine to phenylalanine, the CDR3 counts 14 amino acids. CDR3 DNA is the only sequence kept; it has 42 bases, read in frame from the first base. The V end loses 3 bases and the J end loses 2 bases, and a stretch of 9 bases separates them. In total, roughly 670 healthy bone marrow donors made up the cohort. Cohort members were all nominally healthy when sampled, although unrecorded immune exposures were likely present. The donor tested CMV seropositive, placing the donor among the 290 or so seropositive members of the cohort. A peripheral blood sample was collected from each donor, and TCR beta sequencing was performed on peripheral blood mononuclear cells. Genomic DNA was extracted from the blood cell samples with the Qiagen DNeasy Blood Extraction Kit. Receptors were amplified or captured by the immunoSEQ multiplex PCR assay. A mixture of 60 forward primers for TCR Vbeta segments and 13 reverse primers for TCR Jbeta segments was used in the multiplex PCR. A multiplex PCR assay on genomic DNA amplified the CDR3 region of rearranged TCR beta genes. Amplified TCR beta libraries were sequenced as 87-base-pair reads on the Illumina HiSeq System. Under the source paper's analysis protocol: Across the 666 repertoires, a later analysis counted some 81 million unique TCR beta chains, roughly 11 million of which were shared by at least two donors. A nearest-neighbor algorithm error-corrected the raw reads and collapsed the reads into unique sequences, merging closely related sequences to remove PCR and sequencing errors. Alignment of CDR3 sequences to IMGT reference sequences was used to assign V, D and J gene segments. For a sequence to be retained, at least a six-nucleotide match to both a V gene segment and a J gene segment was required. A rearrangement was called productive if the CDR3 had no stop codons and remained in frame with V and J, and every other rearrangement was called non-productive. Following IMGT convention, CDR3 was defined as the stretch from the second conserved V-encoded cysteine up to the conserved J-encoded phenylalanine. The earlier analysis of some 600 of the donors excluded sequences that lacked an unambiguous match to a single V gene segment. In an earlier analysis of several hundred of the donors, a V segment was called functional when productive rearrangements were above 56.7%, and segregating when the standard deviation between donors exceeded 5%. A statistical classification framework was built to diagnose cytomegalovirus status from the catalog of TCR beta chain sequences. V and J gene assignment, in a later analysis, came from comparing TCR nucleotide sequences with IMGT/GENE-DB human TR gene sequences. A later analysis assigned CDR3 sequences and most-parsimonious VDJ recombination scenarios with the TCRdist pipeline. In a later analysis, every TCR beta chain was defined by the combination of its CDR3 amino acid sequence and its V-gene family, and reads without a unique V-gene family were dropped. In a later analysis, fewer than 650 highly shared, low-generation-probability nucleotide sequences were removed to address suspected cross-contamination and a sequencing artifact. In a later analysis, a clonal expansion index for each public chain was calculated from normalized within-repertoire ranks of inferred template counts. Generation probabilities in a later analysis came from a VDJ recombination model fitted to out-of-frame rearrangements, and those results were checked against IGoR. In a later analysis, hypergeometric tests were used to score TCR-TCR, TCR-HLA and TCR-CMV co-occurrence, with a repertoire-size bias correction applied to TCR pairs. False discovery rates were estimated in a later analysis by permuting HLA or CMV assignments 20 times. In a later analysis, co-occurring TCRs were grouped using DBSCAN, with TCRdist sequence similarity added in when clustering inside HLA-allele-positive subsets. Repertoires with fewer than 30,000 or more than 120,000 public chains, plus five repertoires with anomalous nucleotide sharing, were excluded from co-occurrence clustering. TCRdb stores this immuneACCESS table with in-frame sequences only. Part of the clones is absent; in the studies checked, under half of the shortfall reflects unresolved V genes, and no reason is known for the rest. D and trimming come from the DNA, and the V and J calls and clone size come from that table. This sample holds over 150,000 clones; around 65% were observed only once. The top ten hold about 2.5% of the sample.

Source material: PBMCs. This receptor chain uses TRBV6-5 and TRBJ2-3, and possibly TRBD2, on 5 matching bases. The receptor comes from a woman between 35 and 50 years old in good health and CMV-seropositive. The CDR3 is CASSYRRSTDTQYF. At the DNA level, the sequence is TGTGCCAGCAGTTATAGGAGGTCCACAGATACGCAGTATTTT.